These 9 T cell receptor beta chains were all obtained from the same sample, sequenced in a study of response to subunit inactivated influenza vaccine. TCRdb independently ran MiXCR on the RT-PCR reads; one entry per CDR3 protein. Of 650,000 to 800,000 distinct CDR3 sequences listed, about a fifth are singletons. Source: PBMCs from blood, taken around 5 days after vaccination. These receptors all come from a man between 45 and 60 years old who received an inactivated influenza vaccine.

The sample holds many counts of this clonotype. The J gene is TRBJ1-2, the V gene TRBV12-3 or TRBV12-4; no clear D gene. The CDR3 totals 14 residues. V lost 6 bases to trimming and J lost 7 bases, with 18 bases between them. The CDR3 sequence: CASSIYGQRGGYTF. DNA of the CDR3: TGTGCCAGCAGCATTTATGGCCAGCGGGGTGGCTACACCTTC.

This clonotype was counted at least ten times. The genes are TRBV4-3 and TRBJ2-1, with 11 bases lining up with TRBD2. CDR1 LGHNA and CDR2 YSLEER come from the germline V gene. Losses at the gene ends were 4 bases for V and 12 bases for J; bases not matched to a gene: 17. The CDR3 runs to 17 residues. Here the CDR3 DNA reads TGCGCCAGCAGCCCAAACCGACTAGCGGGGCGGGAAGCCTTGCAGTTCTTC. Residues: CASSPNRLAGREALQFF.

This chain uses TRBV18 with TRBJ1-2, with TRBD1 matching 10 bases. Germline CDR1 KGHSH, CDR2 LQKENI. This CDR3 contains 15 residues. J was trimmed by 6 bases and V by 4 bases; bases with no gene match: 8. The CDR3 spells CASSQDRTGGNGYTF. CDR3 in DNA: TGTGCCAGCTCACAAGACCGGACAGGGGGGAATGGCTACACCTTC.

The chain employs TRBV10-3 and TRBJ2-3; 8 positions agree with TRBD2. Germline V gene lookup returns CDR1 ENHRY and CDR2 SYGVKD. J lost 4 bases, V lost 10 bases, and 10 bases had no gene match. The CDR3 runs 14 residues. The CDR3 spells CATRTSSAPDTQYF. For the CDR3, the DNA is TGTGCCACCAGGACTAGCTCAGCTCCAGATACGCAGTATTTT.

The gene calls are TRBV14 and TRBJ2-1; TRBD2 might be the D (5 bases). V was trimmed by 6 bases and J by 4 bases, leaving 19 bases between them. Germline CDR1 reads SGHDN; CDR2 reads FVKESK. This CDR3 region has 16 residues. The CDR3 nucleotides read TGTGCCAGCAGTCCCTTTGCCGGGGATACTTACAATGAGCAGTTCTTC. Translation gives CASSPFAGDTYNEQFF.

Here the CDR3 reads CSAYSGLTYEQYF. In DNA form, the CDR3 reads TGCAGTGCTTATAGCGGTCTTACCTACGAGCAGTACTTC. The V gene is TRBV20-1, the J gene TRBJ2-7; a weak D match, TRBD2 (6 bases). This CDR3 has 13 residues. Germline CDR1 and CDR2: DFQATT and SNEGSKA (reference sequence). The ends were cut back, 5 bases at V and 2 bases at J, with 13 bases in the middle.

The CDR3 sequence is CASSYQGWSYEQYF. For the CDR3, the DNA is TGTGCCAGCAGTTACCAGGGGTGGTCCTACGAGCAGTACTTC. The chain uses TRBV6-2 or TRBV6-3 and TRBJ2-7; TRBD1 might be the D (6 bases). The CDR3 runs to 14 residues. Trimming shortened V by 2 bases and J by 1 base, and 9 bases separated the two germline ends. Germline lookup yields CDR1 MNHEY and CDR2 SVGEGT.

The chain is built from TRBV6-1 and TRBJ2-5; 7 bases line up with TRBD1. V was pared by 6 bases and J by 5 bases, with 6 bases of the junction left unmatched. Germline CDR1 MNHNS, CDR2 SASEGT. The CDR3 spans 13 residues. For the CDR3, the DNA is TGTGCCAGCAGCAAGGGGGCTTTGGAGACCCAGTACTTC. Its protein product is CASSKGALETQYF.

This clonotype was picked up many times. V and J are TRBV27 and TRBJ2-7; the match to TRBD2 covers 7 bases. The CDR3 length is 16 residues. V was clipped by 5 bases and J by 0 bases; unmatched bases: 10. Germline CDR1 MNHEY, CDR2 SMNVEV (reference sequence). This CDR3 reads CASSPSTSRSSYEQYF. The CDR3 coding sequence is TGTGCCAGCAGTCCGTCGACTAGCAGGAGCTCCTACGAGCAGTACTTC.